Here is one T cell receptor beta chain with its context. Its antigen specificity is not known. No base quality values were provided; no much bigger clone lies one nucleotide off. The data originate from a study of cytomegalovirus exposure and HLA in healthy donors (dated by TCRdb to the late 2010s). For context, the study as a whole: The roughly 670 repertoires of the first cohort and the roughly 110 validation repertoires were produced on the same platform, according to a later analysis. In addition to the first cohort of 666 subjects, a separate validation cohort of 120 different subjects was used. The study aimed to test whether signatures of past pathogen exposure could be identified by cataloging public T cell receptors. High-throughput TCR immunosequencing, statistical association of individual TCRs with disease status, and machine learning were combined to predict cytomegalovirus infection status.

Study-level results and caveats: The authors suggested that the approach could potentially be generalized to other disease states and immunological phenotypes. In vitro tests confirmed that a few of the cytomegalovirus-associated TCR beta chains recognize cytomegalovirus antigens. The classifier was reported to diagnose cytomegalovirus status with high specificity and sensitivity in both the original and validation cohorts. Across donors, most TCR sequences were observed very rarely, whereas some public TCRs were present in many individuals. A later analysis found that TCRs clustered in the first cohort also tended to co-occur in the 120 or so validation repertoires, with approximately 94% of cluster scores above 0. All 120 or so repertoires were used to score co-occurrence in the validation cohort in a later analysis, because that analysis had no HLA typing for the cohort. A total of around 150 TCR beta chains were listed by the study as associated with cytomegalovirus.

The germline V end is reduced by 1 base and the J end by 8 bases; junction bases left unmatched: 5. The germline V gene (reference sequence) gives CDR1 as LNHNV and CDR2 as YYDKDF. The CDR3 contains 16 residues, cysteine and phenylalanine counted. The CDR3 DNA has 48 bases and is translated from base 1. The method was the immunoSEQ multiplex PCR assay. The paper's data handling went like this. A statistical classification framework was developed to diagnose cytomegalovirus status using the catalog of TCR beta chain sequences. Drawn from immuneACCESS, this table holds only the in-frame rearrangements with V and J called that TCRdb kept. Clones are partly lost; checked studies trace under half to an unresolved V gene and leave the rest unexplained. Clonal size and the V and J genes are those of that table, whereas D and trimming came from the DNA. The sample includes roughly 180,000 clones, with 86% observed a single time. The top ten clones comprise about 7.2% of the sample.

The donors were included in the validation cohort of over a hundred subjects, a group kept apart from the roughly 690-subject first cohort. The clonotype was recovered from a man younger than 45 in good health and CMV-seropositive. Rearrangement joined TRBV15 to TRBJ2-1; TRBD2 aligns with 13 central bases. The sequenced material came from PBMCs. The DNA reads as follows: TGTGCCACCAGCAGAGCCGGACTAGCGGGAGTAGATGAGCAGTTCTTC. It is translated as CATSRAGLAGVDEQFF.